These 22 T cell receptor beta chains came from one sample sequenced in a study of Graves' ophthalmopathy and Graves' hyperthyroidism (dated by TCRdb to between 2017 and 2018). The reads were generated on an Illumina HiSeq 2000. For repertoire sequencing, TCR beta CDR3 regions were amplified from RNA transcripts. The first round was an RT-PCR using HTBI primers with the Qiagen OneStep RT-PCR kit, and this first round was followed by a second-round multiplex PCR, then size selection and purification. In-frame beta chains were kept once TCRdb had trimmed the public reads at Q25 with fastp and called clones with MiXCR. Each entry merges the rows of one CDR3 protein and shows their most common DNA and genes. A total of roughly 36,000 distinct CDR3 sequences appear in this sample, around half of them only once. The ten largest clones represent approximately 27% of the sample. The sample consisted of peripheral blood. The receptor set was obtained from an adult woman with stable Graves' hyperthyroidism.

The chain couples TRBV2 to TRBJ2-7; D may be TRBD1 (5 bases). Germline V gene lookup returns CDR1 SNHLY and CDR2 FYNNEI. With 6 bases removed from V and 0 bases from J, the gap between germline ends came to 12 bases. This CDR3 has 14 amino acids. DNA for the CDR3: TGTGCCAGCAGAAGGACACCTGGCTCCTACGAGCAGTACTTC. Amino acids: CASRRTPGSYEQYF. Full variable domain (missing parts from reference TRBV2 and TRBJ2-7): EPEVTQTPSHQVTQMGQEVILRCVPISNHLYFYWYRQILGQKVEFLVSFYNNEISEKSEIFDDQFSVERPDGSNFTLKIRSTKLEDSAMYFCASRRTPGSYEQYFGPGTRLTVT.

This clonotype has a count of ten or more. The J gene is TRBJ2-7, the V gene TRBV7-3, with D possibly matching TRBD1 (6 bases). Germline loops: CDR1 SGHTA, CDR2 FQGTGA. The CDR3 contains 16 residues. Trimming took 5 bases from V and 3 from J, leaving 20 bases between them. The CDR3 DNA follows: TGTGCCAGCAGCCCAGCCCCGGGACAAGGATTCTACGAGCAGTACTTC. It translates to CASSPAPGQGFYEQYF.

The chain uses TRBV5-5 and TRBJ1-2; 12 positions agree with TRBD1. J lost 8 bases, V lost 4 bases, and 9 bases had no gene match. Germline CDR1 is SGHKS and CDR2 is YYEKEE (reference sequence). The CDR3 loop spans 15 amino acids. In DNA form, the CDR3 reads TGTGCCAGCAGCGGAGGGACAGGGGGCGCGGCAGGCTACACCTTC. Translated: CASSGGTGGAAGYTF.

V usage is TRBV4-1 and J usage is TRBJ1-4; 12 nucleotides agree with TRBD1. From germline, CDR1 is MGHRA and CDR2 YSYEKL. V dropped 8 bases and J dropped 8; count of bases not matched to a gene: 6. CDR3 length: 14 amino acids. The DNA of the CDR3 is TGCGCCAGCCGTCCCGGGACAGGGGGCGAAAAACTGTTTTTT. As protein: CASRPGTGGEKLFF.

This clonotype appeared many times. The chain recombines TRBV7-9 with TRBJ1-2; D is undetermined. Trimming stripped 2 bases from V and 7 bases from J, with 11 bases between. Germline V CDR1 and CDR2: SEHNR, FQNEAQ (reference sequence). The CDR3 runs 13 residues. CDR3 sequence (DNA): TGTGCCAGCAGCTTACCTATAGGATCTGGCTACACCTTC. Translation gives CASSLPIGSGYTF. Based on the CDR3 plus reference TRBV7-9 and TRBJ1-2, the full variable domain is DTGVSQNPRHKITKRGQNVTFRCDPISEHNRLYWYRQTLGQGPEFLTYFQNEAQLEKSRLLSDRFSAERPKGSFSTLEIQRTEQGDSAMYLCASSLPIGSGYTFGSGTRLTVV.

This sequence joins TRBV20-1 and TRBJ2-5, with 9 bases aligning to TRBD2. This CDR3 comprises 14 residues. Unmatched junction bases numbered 3, after V lost 0 bases and J lost 4 bases. Germline CDR1 is DFQATT and CDR2 is SNEGSKA (reference sequence). CDR3 DNA sequence: TGCAGTGCTAGAGATCTTAGCGGGAGAGAGACCCAGTACTTC. Translation: CSARDLSGRETQYF.

This clonotype was counted many times. The chain has TRBV14 and TRBJ2-5, with D hard to call. Germline V gene sequence: CDR1 SGHDN, CDR2 FVKESK. The CDR3 covers 13 residues. Trimming removed 0 bases from V and 10 bases from J, with 12 bases in between. The CDR3 bases are TGTGCCAGCAGCCAAGACATCCTCCGCGACCAGTACTTC. It specifies CASSQDILRDQYF.

This clonotype has a handful of counts. The chain recombines TRBV10-3 with TRBJ1-1, with 7 positions matching TRBD1. J gave up 0 bases and V 3 bases, and 4 bases lay outside the gene matches. This CDR3 spans 15 amino acids. Germline CDR1 and CDR2: ENHRY and SYGVKD. The CDR3 DNA follows: TGTGCCATCAGTGAAGGGGGACAGCTGAACACTGAAGCTTTCTTT. This translates into CAISEGGQLNTEAFF.

The chain couples TRBV29-1 to TRBJ1-1; 10 nucleotides agree with TRBD1. The CDR3 is 11 amino acids. The trim removed 6 bases at V and 5 bases at J, leaving 0 bases unmatched. CDR1 is SQVTM, CDR2 ANQGSEA, per germline. The CDR3 is CSVGQGTEAFF. CDR3 in DNA: TGCAGCGTGGGACAGGGGACTGAAGCTTTCTTT.

The chain recombines TRBV19 with TRBJ1-2; 7 nucleotides align to TRBD1. The germline V gene has CDR1 LNHDA and CDR2 SQIVND (reference sequence). Unmatched junction bases numbered 5, after V lost 3 bases and J lost 4 bases. This CDR3 region has 14 residues. CDR3 protein: CASSMTGSVYGYTF. As DNA, the CDR3 is TGTGCCAGTAGTATGACAGGGTCTGTCTATGGCTACACCTTC. Full variable domain (outside the CDR3, taken from reference TRBV19 and TRBJ1-2): DGGITQSPKYLFRKEGQNVTLSCEQNLNHDAMYWYRQDPGQGLRLIYYSQIVNDFQKGDIAEGYSVSREKKESFPLTVTSAQKNPTAFYLCASSMTGSVYGYTFGSGTRLTVV.

The rearrangement uses TRBV7-8 and TRBJ2-5, with 7 bases identical to TRBD2. The V and J ends lost 3 bases and 5 bases, in that order; junction bases with no gene match: 6. CDR1 is SGHVS and CDR2 is FQNEAQ in the germline V gene. The CDR3 has 14 residues. The CDR3 sequence: CASSLAGVGETQYF. The CDR3 DNA sequence: TGTGCCAGCAGCTTGGCGGGAGTGGGTGAGACCCAGTACTTC. The whole variable domain, filled in from reference TRBV7-8 and TRBJ2-5, reads GAGVSQSPRYKVAKRGQDVALRCDPISGHVSLFWYQQALGQGPEFLTYFQNEAQLDKSGLPSDRFFAERPEGSVSTLKIQRTQQEDSAVYLCASSLAGVGETQYFGPGTRLLVL.

The chain has TRBV20-1 and TRBJ2-7, with TRBD2 as a possible D gene (7 bases). The CDR3 sequence is 16 residues long. In germline, CDR1 is DFQATT, CDR2 SNEGSKA (reference sequence). Trimming stripped 1 base from V and 5 bases from J, with 21 bases between. The CDR3 spells CSARGLGTGGVDEQYF. CDR3 in DNA: TGCAGTGCTAGAGGGCTAGGGACGGGGGGCGTAGACGAGCAGTACTTC.

The count of this clonotype is one. The genes are TRBV20-1 and TRBJ1-2; D might be TRBD1 (5 bases). Per germline, CDR1 DFQATT and CDR2 SNEGSKA (reference sequence). The CDR3 extends over 11 amino acids. Trimming shortened V by 1 base and J by 8 bases, and 8 bases separated the two germline ends. In DNA, the CDR3 is TGCAGTGCTAGAGTGGCAGGGGGCTACACCTTC. This gives the protein CSARVAGGYTF.

The table lists this clonotype with many counts. V is TRBV9 and J is TRBJ2-5; 15 nucleotides match TRBD2. In germline, CDR1 is SGDLS, CDR2 YYNGEE. This CDR3 comprises 18 residues. The V and J ends lost 0 bases and 7 bases, in that order; junction bases with no gene match: 10. This CDR3 is CASSVEPGLAGGPGTQYF. DNA of the CDR3: TGTGCCAGCAGCGTAGAGCCCGGACTAGCGGGAGGGCCAGGGACCCAGTACTTC.

This clonotype was recorded at least ten times. A much more abundant neighbour one base away suggests this may be a read error. V is TRBV29-1 and J is TRBJ1-1; D is unresolved. The CDR3 has 12 amino acids. Germline values: CDR1 SQVTM, CDR2 ANQGSEA. The CDR3 sequence: CSVDMGYTEASF. The CDR3 DNA follows: TGCAGCGTTGACATGGGGTACACTGAAGCTTCCTTT.

In this sample, this clonotype is medium-sized. This chain joins TRBV7-9 and TRBJ2-5, with 13 bases identical to TRBD2. The CDR3 covers 17 residues. CDR1 and CDR2 (germline): SEHNR, FQNEAQ (reference sequence). V was clipped by 5 bases and J by 1 base; unmatched bases: 7. This CDR3 reads CASSPRTSGRPQETQYF. As DNA, the CDR3 is TGTGCCAGCAGCCCCAGGACTAGCGGGAGACCCCAAGAGACCCAGTACTTC. Drawing the rest from reference TRBV7-9 and TRBJ2-5, the complete variable domain is DTGVSQNPRHKITKRGQNVTFRCDPISEHNRLYWYRQTLGQGPEFLTYFQNEAQLEKSRLLSDRFSAERPKGSFSTLEIQRTEQGDSAMYLCASSPRTSGRPQETQYFGPGTRLLVL.

There are many counts of this clonotype. The chain links TRBV28 to TRBJ2-7; 7 bases align to TRBD1. Trimming removed 5 bases from V and 4 bases from J; junction bases left unmatched: 8. There are 14 residues in the CDR3. Germline-derived CDR1 and CDR2 are MDHEN and SYDVKM. DNA for the CDR3: TGTGCCAGCAGTCTCGACAGGGATATTTACGAGCAGTACTTC. It encodes CASSLDRDIYEQYF.

At least ten counts were recorded for this clonotype. The rearrangement joins TRBV5-1 to TRBJ1-4; D call uncertain. Trimming took 2 bases from V and 0 from J, leaving 14 bases between them. CDR3 length: 17 residues. Germline CDR1 and CDR2: SGHRS and YFSETQ. The CDR3: CASSLNPPTSTNEKLFF. The CDR3 bases are TGCGCCAGCAGCTTAAACCCCCCGACCTCAACTAATGAAAAACTGTTTTTT.

As for this clonotype: One junction end does not reproduce the germline sequence, and a read error may be involved. The CDR3 loop is CASNSSSGANVLTF. Written as DNA, the CDR3 is TGTGCCAGCAATTCGAGCTCTGGGGCCAACGTCCTGACCTTC. The chain joins TRBV11-3 to TRBJ2-6, with D possibly matching TRBD1 (5 bases). Germline V gene data show CDR1 as SGHNT and CDR2 as YENEEA. The CDR3 extends over 14 amino acids. The full variable domain, rest sourced from reference TRBV11-3 and TRBJ2-6, is EAGVVQSPRYKIIEKKQPVAFWCNPISGHNTLYWYLQNLGQGPELLIRYENEEAVDDSQLPKDRFSAERLKGVDSTLKIQPAELGDSAVYLCASNSSSGANVLTFGAGSRLTVL.

The chain recombines TRBV20-1 with TRBJ1-5; D is unclear. Germline V gene sequence: CDR1 DFQATT, CDR2 SNEGSKA (reference sequence). Trimming took 0 bases from V and 4 from J, leaving 13 bases between them. The CDR3 contains 15 residues. The CDR3 bases are TGCAGTGCTAGAGATCGCACAGTGGGGAATCAGCCCCAGCATTTT. Translation: CSARDRTVGNQPQHF.

A single count supports this clonotype. This chain uses TRBV20-1 with TRBJ1-2; D remains ambiguous. Germline CDR1 and CDR2: DFQATT and SNEGSKA (reference sequence). This CDR3 region has 13 residues. Deletions cut 4 bases from V and 4 bases from J, with 13 bases between. CDR3 nucleotide sequence: TGCAGTGCTACCCAAGGCGTTTCCTATGGCTACACCTTC. Amino acid sequence: CSATQGVSYGYTF.

This clonotype has ten or more counts. The V call is TRBV7-6, the J call TRBJ2-2; 10 bases map to TRBD1. Trimming took 5 bases from V and 2 from J; bases not matched to a gene: 5. CDR3 length: 16 amino acids. Germline lookup yields CDR1 SGHVS and CDR2 FNYEAQ. CDR3 nucleotides: TGTGCCAGCAGCCACCGGGACAGGGGAAACACCGGGGAGCTGTTTTTT. As protein: CASSHRDRGNTGELFF.